The present entry profiles one T cell receptor beta chain with its context. Its antigen specificity is not known. One base away there is no much larger clone; base qualities are not given. The source of the sample is a study of T cell repertoires in cytomegalovirus infection (dated by TCRdb to about 2019). Study-wide context: Alongside well-studied HLA-B-restricted epitopes, the peptide stimulations were aimed at recently identified HLA-C-restricted CMV epitopes, whose presentation resists viral immunomodulation. Donor HLA type was relevant to the analysis, because carriage of CMV infection together with the matching HLA type was indicated by public TCR beta signatures.

The V end loses 4 bases and the J end loses 0 bases, and a stretch of 12 bases separates them. In the germline V gene, CDR1 corresponds to MDHEN and CDR2 to SYDVKM. Spanning cysteine to phenylalanine, the CDR3 consists of 16 amino acids. The kept DNA is CDR3 alone, 48 bases in frame from the first base. Sequenced on an Illumina HiSeq 1500. Using fastp trimming at Q25 and MiXCR clonotype assembly, TCRdb reanalyzed the public sequencing data and kept in-frame beta chains. One record per CDR3 amino acid sequence lists the most common genes and DNA. This sample gives 550,000 to 700,000 distinct CDR3 sequences in total; 40% of them show up just once. The leading ten clones occupy around 50% of the sample. In the paper's terms, the treatment or condition label means: in vitro stimulation with specific CMV peptide epitopes to enrich CMV-specific T cells. Here is what the overall study found, with its caveats: The ex vivo response was dominated by HLA-C-restricted CMV-specific TCR beta clonotypes, which also provided the single most frequent clonotype in two of eight donors. In both this cohort and an independent cohort of 350 to 400 donors, the cumulative frequency of public TCR beta family members distinguished carriers of CMV infection plus the relevant HLA type.

The sequenced sample was cultured PBMCs, obtained from culture after CMV antigen stimulation. Rearrangement joined TRBV28 to TRBJ1-4, with no D gene named confidently. The sequence was collected from a human donor in good health (CMV status not recorded). Some clones in this sample may be carry-over from other donors' samples. The CDR3 in this case is CASSSDAPPTNEKLFF. The DNA sequence is as follows: TGTGCCAGCAGTTCAGATGCCCCCCCAACTAATGAAAAACTGTTTTTT.